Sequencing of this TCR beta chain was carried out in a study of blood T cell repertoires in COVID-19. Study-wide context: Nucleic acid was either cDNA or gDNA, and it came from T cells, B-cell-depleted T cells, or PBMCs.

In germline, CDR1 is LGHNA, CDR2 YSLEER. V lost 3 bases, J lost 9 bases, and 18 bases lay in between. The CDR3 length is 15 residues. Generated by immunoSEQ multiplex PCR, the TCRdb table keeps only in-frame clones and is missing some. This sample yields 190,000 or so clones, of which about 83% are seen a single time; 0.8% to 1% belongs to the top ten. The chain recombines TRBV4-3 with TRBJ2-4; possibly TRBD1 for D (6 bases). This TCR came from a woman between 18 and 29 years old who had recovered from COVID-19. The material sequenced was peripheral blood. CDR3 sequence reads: CASSQVGQSRSIQYF. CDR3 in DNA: TGCGCCAGCAGCCAGGTAGGACAGTCAAGGAGCATTCAGTACTTC.